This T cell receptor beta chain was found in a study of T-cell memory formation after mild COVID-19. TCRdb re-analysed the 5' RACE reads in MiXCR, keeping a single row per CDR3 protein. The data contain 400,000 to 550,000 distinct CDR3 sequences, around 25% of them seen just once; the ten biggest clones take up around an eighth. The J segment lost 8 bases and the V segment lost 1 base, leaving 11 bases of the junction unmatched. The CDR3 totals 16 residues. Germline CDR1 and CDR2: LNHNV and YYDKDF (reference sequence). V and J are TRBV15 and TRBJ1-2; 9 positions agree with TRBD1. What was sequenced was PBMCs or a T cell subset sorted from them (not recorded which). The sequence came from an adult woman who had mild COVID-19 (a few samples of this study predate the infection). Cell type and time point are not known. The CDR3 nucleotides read TGTGCCACCAGCAGAGCTTCCGGGACAGGGACGTCCGGCTACACCTTC. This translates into CATSRASGTGTSGYTF.